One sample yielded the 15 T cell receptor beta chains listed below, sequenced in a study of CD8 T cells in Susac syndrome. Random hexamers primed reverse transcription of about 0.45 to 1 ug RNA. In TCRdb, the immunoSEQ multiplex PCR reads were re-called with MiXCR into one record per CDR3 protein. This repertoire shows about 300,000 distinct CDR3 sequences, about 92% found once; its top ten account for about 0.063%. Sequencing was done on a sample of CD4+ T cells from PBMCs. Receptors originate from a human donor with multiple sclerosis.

This CDR3 reads CASSLLNNYGYTF. The CDR3 DNA reads TGTGCCAGCAGCCTTCTCAATAATTATGGCTACACCTTC. V gene TRBV5-8 combines with J gene TRBJ1-2; D unresolved. CDR1 is SGHTS, CDR2 YDEGEE, per germline. Trimming stripped 4 bases from V and 5 bases from J, with 12 bases between. The length of the CDR3 is 13 residues.

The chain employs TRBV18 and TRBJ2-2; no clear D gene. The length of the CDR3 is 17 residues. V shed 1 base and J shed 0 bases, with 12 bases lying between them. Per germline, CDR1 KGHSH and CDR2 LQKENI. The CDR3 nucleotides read TGTGCCAGCTCACCACTTCGGAGCCCCGCGAACACCGGGGAGCTGTTTTTT. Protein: CASSPLRSPANTGELFF. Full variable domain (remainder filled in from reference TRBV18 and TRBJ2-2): NAGVMQNPRHLVRRRGQEARLRCSPMKGHSHVYWYRQLPEEGLKFMVYLQKENIIDESGMPKERFSAEFPKEGPSILRIQQVVRGDSAAYFCASSPLRSPANTGELFFGEGSRLTVL.

The DNA for the CDR3 is TGTGCCAGCAGCTCGGGGGGCCGCACAGATACGCAGTATTTT. Its translation: CASSSGGRTDTQYF. J is TRBJ2-3 and V is TRBV13; a possible D gene is TRBD2 (7 bases). The CDR3 is 14 residues long. Deletions cut 4 bases from V and 1 base from J, with 9 bases between. Looked up from germline, CDR1 is PRHDT and CDR2 is FYEKMQ (reference sequence).

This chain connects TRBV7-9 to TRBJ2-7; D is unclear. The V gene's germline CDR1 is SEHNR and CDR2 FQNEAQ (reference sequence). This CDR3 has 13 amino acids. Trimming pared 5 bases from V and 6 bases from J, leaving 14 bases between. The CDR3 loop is CASSLTTVGEQYF. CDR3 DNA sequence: TGTGCCAGCAGCCTCACCACCGTCGGCGAGCAGTACTTC. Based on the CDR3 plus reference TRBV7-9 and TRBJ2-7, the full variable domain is DTGVSQNPRHKITKRGQNVTFRCDPISEHNRLYWYRQTLGQGPEFLTYFQNEAQLEKSRLLSDRFSAERPKGSFSTLEIQRTEQGDSAMYLCASSLTTVGEQYFGPGTRLTVT.

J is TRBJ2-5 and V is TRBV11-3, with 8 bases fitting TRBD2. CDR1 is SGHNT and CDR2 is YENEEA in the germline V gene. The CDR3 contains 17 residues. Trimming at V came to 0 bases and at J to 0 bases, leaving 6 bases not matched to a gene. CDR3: CASSLDRGGLHQETQYF. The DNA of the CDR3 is TGTGCCAGCAGCTTAGACCGCGGGGGGCTCCACCAAGAGACCCAGTACTTC.

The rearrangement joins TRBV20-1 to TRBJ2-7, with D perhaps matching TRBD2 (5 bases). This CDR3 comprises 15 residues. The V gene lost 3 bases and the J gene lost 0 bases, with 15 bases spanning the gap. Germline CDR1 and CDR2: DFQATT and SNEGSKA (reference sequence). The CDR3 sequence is CSASVWGASSYEQYF. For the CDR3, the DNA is TGCAGTGCTAGTGTTTGGGGAGCAAGCTCCTACGAGCAGTACTTC.

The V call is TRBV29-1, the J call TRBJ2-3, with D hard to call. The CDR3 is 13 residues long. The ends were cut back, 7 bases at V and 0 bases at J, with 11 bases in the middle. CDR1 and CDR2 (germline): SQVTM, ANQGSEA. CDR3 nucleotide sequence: TGCAGCGCAGGAGACCCTAGCACAGATACGCAGTATTTT. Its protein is CSAGDPSTDTQYF.

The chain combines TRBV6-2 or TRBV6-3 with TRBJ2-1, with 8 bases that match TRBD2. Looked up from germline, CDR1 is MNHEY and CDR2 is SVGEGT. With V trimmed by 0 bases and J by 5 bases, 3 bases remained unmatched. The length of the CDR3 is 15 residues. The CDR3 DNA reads TGTGCCAGCAGTTACTCCGGGACTAGGGACAATGAGCAGTTCTTC. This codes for CASSYSGTRDNEQFF.

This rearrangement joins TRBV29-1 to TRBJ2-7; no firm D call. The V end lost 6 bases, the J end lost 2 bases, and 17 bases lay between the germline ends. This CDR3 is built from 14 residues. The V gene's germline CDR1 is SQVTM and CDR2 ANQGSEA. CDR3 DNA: TGCAGCGTCGACCCTACCGGAACTACCTACGAGCAGTACTTC. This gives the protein CSVDPTGTTYEQYF.

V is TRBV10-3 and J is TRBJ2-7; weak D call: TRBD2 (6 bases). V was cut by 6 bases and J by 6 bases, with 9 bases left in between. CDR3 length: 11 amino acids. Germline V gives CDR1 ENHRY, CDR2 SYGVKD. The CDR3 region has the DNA TGTGCCATCAGGGGGGGAGGCGAGCAGTACTTC. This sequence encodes CAIRGGGEQYF.

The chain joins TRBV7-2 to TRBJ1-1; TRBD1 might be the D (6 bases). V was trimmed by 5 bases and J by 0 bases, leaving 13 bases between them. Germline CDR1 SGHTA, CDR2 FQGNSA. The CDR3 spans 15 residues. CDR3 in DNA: TGTGCCAGCAGCCAGGCGACAGGTCTGAACACTGAAGCTTTCTTT. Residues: CASSQATGLNTEAFF.

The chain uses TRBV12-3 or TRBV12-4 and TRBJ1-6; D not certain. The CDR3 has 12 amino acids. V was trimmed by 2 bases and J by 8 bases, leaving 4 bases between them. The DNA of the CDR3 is TGTGCCAGCAGTTTATCTGATTCACCCCTCCACTTT. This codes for CASSLSDSPLHF.

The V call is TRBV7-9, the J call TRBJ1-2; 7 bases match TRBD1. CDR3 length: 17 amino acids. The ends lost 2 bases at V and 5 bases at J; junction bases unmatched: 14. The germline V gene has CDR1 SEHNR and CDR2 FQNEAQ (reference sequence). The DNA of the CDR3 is TGTGCCAGCAGCTTATCGACGACCCGGGACAGCCCATATGGCTACACCTTC. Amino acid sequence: CASSLSTTRDSPYGYTF. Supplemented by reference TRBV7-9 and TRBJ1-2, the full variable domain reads DTGVSQNPRHKITKRGQNVTFRCDPISEHNRLYWYRQTLGQGPEFLTYFQNEAQLEKSRLLSDRFSAERPKGSFSTLEIQRTEQGDSAMYLCASSLSTTRDSPYGYTFGSGTRLTVV.

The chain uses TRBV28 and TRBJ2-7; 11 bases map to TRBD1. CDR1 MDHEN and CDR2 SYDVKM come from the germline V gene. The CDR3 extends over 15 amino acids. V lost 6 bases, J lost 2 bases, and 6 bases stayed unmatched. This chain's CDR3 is CASRGQGAGTYEQYF. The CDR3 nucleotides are TGTGCCAGCAGAGGACAGGGGGCCGGAACCTACGAGCAGTACTTC. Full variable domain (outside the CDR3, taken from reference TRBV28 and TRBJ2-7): DVKVTQSSRYLVKRTGEKVFLECVQDMDHENMFWYRQDPGLGLRLIYFSYDVKMKEKGDIPEGYSVSREKKERFSLILESASTNQTSMYLCASRGQGAGTYEQYFGPGTRLTVT.

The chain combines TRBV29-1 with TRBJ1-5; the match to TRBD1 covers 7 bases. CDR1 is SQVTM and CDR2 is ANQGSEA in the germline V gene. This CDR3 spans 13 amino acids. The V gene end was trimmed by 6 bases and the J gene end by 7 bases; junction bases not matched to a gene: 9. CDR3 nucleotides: TGCAGCGTCTCAGGGGGAGCGGAACAGCCCCAGCATTTT. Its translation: CSVSGGAEQPQHF.